Sequencing of this T cell receptor beta chain was carried out in a study of CD8+ T cells in alopecia areata. Regarding the study as a whole: Scalp specimens additionally yield sequences from normal skin's resident alphabeta T cells. Amid tofacitinib therapy, many expanded lesional clones stayed present in scalp and blood. Greater clonality was observed in lesional scalp samples, especially alopecia totalis/universalis, versus normal scalp. Among the top 100, expanded CD8+ clones were significantly decreased by tofacitinib, as was scalp clonality.

Extraction and reverse transcription of RNA yielded cDNA as the sequencing template. Sequencing used immunoSEQ multiplex PCR; TCRdb keeps in-frame clones, though not all of them. The data hold about 190,000 clones, with 50% to 60% observed a single time. Treatment meaning: oral pan-JAK inhibitor, 5-10 mg twice daily. As concerns this clone: Its antigen is not known.

CDR1 and CDR2 (germline): SGHVS, FQNEAQ. CDR3 length: 16 amino acids. With V trimmed by 3 bases and J by 2 bases, 7 bases remained unmatched. This TCR was recovered from a human donor with alopecia areata. This chain connects TRBV7-8 to TRBJ2-3, with 8 nucleotides matching TRBD2. The starting material was CD4+ T cells sorted from blood, obtained at week 4, from a patient treated with tofacitinib. CDR3 amino acids: CASSFGGDGITDTQYF. The DNA for the CDR3 is TGTGCCAGCAGCTTCGGGGGGGACGGTATCACAGATACGCAGTATTTT. Full variable domain (missing parts from reference TRBV7-8 and TRBJ2-3): GAGVSQSPRYKVAKRGQDVALRCDPISGHVSLFWYQQALGQGPEFLTYFQNEAQLDKSGLPSDRFFAERPEGSVSTLKIQRTQQEDSAVYLCASSFGGDGITDTQYFGPGTRLTVL.